These 7 T cell receptor beta chains originate from one sample sequenced in a study of cytomegalovirus exposure and HLA in healthy donors. Primers for the PCR totalled 60 Vbeta and 13 Jbeta. Generated by immunoSEQ multiplex PCR, the TCRdb table keeps only in-frame clones and is missing some. The sample has some 210,000 clones, 70% to 85% seen once. The source material was PBMCs. The receptors were sampled from a male donor in good health and CMV-seronegative.

The chain joins TRBV10-1 to TRBJ2-7, with D possibly being TRBD1 (5 bases). Germline V CDR1 and CDR2: WNHNN, SYGVQD (reference sequence). The CDR3 contains 19 residues. CDR3 sequence reads: CSGTFRAKTSLGFSYEQYF. CDR3 nucleotide sequence: TGCTCCGGAACCTTCAGGGCCAAAACGAGTCTCGGTTTCAGCTACGAGCAGTACTTC.

J is TRBJ2-3 and V is TRBV11-2; 7 bases are shared with TRBD2. Looked up from germline, CDR1 is SGHAT and CDR2 is FQNNGV. This CDR3 contains 16 residues. After removal of 4 bases from V and 0 bases from J, the junction contained 7 bases not matched to a gene. The CDR3, as DNA: TGTGCCAGCAGCTCAACCGGGACTACTAGCACAGATACGCAGTATTTT. Amino acids: CASSSTGTTSTDTQYF. Combining the CDR3 with reference TRBV11-2 and TRBJ2-3 gives the whole variable domain EAGVAQSPRYKIIEKRQSVAFWCNPISGHATLYWYQQILGQGPKLLIQFQNNGVVDDSQLPKDRFSAERLKGVDSTLKIQPAKLEDSAVYLCASSSTGTTSTDTQYFGPGTRLTVL.

The V call is TRBV5-1, the J call TRBJ2-5; 15 bases map to TRBD2. This CDR3 is 17 amino acids long. CDR1 and CDR2 (germline): SGHRS, YFSETQ. The V segment lost 4 bases and the J segment 4 bases; nucleotides outside the gene matches: 8. CDR3 sequence reads: CASSTGLAGGEGETQYF. CDR3 in DNA: TGCGCCAGCAGCACTGGACTAGCGGGAGGGGAGGGAGAGACCCAGTACTTC.

The rearrangement links TRBV11-2 to TRBJ1-1; no definite D call. The CDR3 spans 14 residues. Germline assignment: CDR1 SGHAT and CDR2 FQNNGV. Between the trimmed V and J ends, which lost 2 bases and 1 base, there was a span of 8 bases. For the CDR3, the DNA is TGTGCCAGCAGCTTATTGTCACAGAACACTGAAGCTTTCTTT. This codes for CASSLLSQNTEAFF.

The rearrangement links TRBV9 to TRBJ1-2, with 7 bases fitting TRBD1. This CDR3 has 13 residues. Germline trimming cut 2 bases from V and 8 bases from J; bases unmatched to any gene: 6. Germline V CDR1 and CDR2: SGDLS, YYNGEE. CDR3 in DNA: TGTGCCAGCAGCGTGACAGGGCTCTTAGGCTACACCTTC. As protein: CASSVTGLLGYTF.

This clone was observed a few times. The V and J genes are TRBV9 and TRBJ1-4; TRBD1 matches at 8 bases. CDR1 is SGDLS, CDR2 YYNGEE, per germline. Germline trimming cut 3 bases from V and 7 bases from J; bases unmatched to any gene: 8. The CDR3 totals 15 residues. The CDR3 reads CASSGAGGGGEKLFF. CDR3 bases: TGTGCCAGCAGCGGAGCAGGGGGCGGAGGTGAAAAACTGTTTTTT.

CDR3: CASSEAGPGGIVYEQYF. The CDR3 DNA sequence: TGTGCCAGCAGTGAAGCAGGCCCAGGGGGAATCGTCTACGAGCAGTACTTC. This chain uses TRBV2 with TRBJ2-7; 7 positions agree with TRBD1. The CDR3 covers 17 residues. Trimming removed 0 bases from V and 3 bases from J; junction bases left unmatched: 11. CDR1 and CDR2 (germline): SNHLY, FYNNEI.